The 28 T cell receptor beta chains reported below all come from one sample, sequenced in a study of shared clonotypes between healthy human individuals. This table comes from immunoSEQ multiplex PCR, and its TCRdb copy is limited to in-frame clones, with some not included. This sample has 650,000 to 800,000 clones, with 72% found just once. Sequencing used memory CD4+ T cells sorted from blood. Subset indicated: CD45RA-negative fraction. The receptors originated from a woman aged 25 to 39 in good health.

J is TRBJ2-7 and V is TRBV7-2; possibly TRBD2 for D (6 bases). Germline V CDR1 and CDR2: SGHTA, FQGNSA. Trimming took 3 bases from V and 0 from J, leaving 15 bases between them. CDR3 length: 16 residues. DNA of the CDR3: TGTGCCAGCAGCTTTTTAGCGGAGCCCAGCTCCTACGAGCAGTACTTC. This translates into CASSFLAEPSSYEQYF.

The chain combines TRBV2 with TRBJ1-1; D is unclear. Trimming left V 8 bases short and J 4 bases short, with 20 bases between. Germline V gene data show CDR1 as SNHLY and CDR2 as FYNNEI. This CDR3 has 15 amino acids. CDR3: CASEGLTAGITEAFF. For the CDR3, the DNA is TGTGCCAGCGAAGGGCTAACCGCTGGGATCACTGAAGCTTTCTTT.

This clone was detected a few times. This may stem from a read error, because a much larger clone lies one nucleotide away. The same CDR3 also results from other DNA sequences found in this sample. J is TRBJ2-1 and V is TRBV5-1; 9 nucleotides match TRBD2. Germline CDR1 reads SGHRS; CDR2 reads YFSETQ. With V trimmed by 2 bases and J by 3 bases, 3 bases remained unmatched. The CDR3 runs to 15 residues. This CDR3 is CASSFSSGGYNEQFF. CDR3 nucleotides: TGCGCCAGCAGCTTTAGTAGCGGGGGCTACAATGAGCAGTTCTTC.

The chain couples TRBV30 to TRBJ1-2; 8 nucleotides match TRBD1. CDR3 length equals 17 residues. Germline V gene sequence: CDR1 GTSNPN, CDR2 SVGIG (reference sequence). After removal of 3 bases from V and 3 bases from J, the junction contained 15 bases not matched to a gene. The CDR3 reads CAWSPQTYRGVDYGYTF. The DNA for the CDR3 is TGTGCCTGGAGCCCCCAAACATACAGGGGGGTAGACTATGGCTACACCTTC.

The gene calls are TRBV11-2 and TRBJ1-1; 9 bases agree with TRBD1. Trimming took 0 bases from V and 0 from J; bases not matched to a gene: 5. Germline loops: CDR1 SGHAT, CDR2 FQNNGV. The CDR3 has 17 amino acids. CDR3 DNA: TGTGCCAGCAGCTTAGAGACAGGGGGGATGATGAACACTGAAGCTTTCTTT. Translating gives CASSLETGGMMNTEAFF.

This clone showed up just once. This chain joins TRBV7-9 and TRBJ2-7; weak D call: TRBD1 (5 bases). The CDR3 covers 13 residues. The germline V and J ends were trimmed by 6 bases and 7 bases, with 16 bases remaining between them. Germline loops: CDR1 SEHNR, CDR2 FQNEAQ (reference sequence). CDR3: CASRTEWGSEQYF. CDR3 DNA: TGTGCCAGCAGAACGGAGTGGGGCTCAGAGCAGTACTTC.

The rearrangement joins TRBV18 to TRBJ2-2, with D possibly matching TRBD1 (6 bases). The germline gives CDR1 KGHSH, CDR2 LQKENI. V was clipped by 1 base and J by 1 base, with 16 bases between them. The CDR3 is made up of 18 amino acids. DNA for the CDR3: TGTGCCAGCTCACCACGGTTATATAGGACAGAGAACACCGGGGAGCTGTTTTTT. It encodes CASSPRLYRTENTGELFF.

As DNA, the CDR3 is TGTGCCAGCAGCCCCGCCGGGAGCAATCAGCCCCAGCATTTT. It specifies CASSPAGSNQPQHF. This rearrangement joins TRBV5-5 to TRBJ1-5; D is unresolved. The CDR3 runs 14 residues. V gave up 4 bases and J gave up 1 base, with 9 bases separating them. CDR1 is SGHKS and CDR2 is YYEKEE in the germline V gene (reference sequence).

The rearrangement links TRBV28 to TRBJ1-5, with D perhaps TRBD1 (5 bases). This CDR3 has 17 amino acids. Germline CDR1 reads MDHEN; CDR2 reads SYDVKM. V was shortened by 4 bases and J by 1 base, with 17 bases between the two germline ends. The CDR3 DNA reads TGTGCCAGCAGTTACCTTTTGGGGGGTAGCAGCAATCAGCCCCAGCATTTT. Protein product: CASSYLLGGSSNQPQHF.

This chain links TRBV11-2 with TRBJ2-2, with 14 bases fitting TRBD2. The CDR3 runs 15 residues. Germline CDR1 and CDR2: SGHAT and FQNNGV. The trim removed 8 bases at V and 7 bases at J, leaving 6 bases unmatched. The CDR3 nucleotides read TGTGCCAGCGGGGGACTAGCGGGAGAAATCGGGGAGCTGTTTTTT. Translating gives CASGGLAGEIGELFF.

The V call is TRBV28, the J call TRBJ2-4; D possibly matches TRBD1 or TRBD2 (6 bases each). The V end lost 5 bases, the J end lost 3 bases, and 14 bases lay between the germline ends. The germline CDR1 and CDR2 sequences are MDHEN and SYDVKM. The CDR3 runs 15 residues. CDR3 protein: CASSDQGRNKNIQYF. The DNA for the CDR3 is TGTGCCAGCAGTGACCAGGGGAGGAACAAAAACATTCAGTACTTC.

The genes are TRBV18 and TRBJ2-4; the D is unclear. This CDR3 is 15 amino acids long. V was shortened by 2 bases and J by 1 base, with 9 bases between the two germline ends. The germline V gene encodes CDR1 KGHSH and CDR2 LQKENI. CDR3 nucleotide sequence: TGTGCCAGCTCACCAAATCCCGGGGCCAAAAACATTCAGTACTTC. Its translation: CASSPNPGAKNIQYF.

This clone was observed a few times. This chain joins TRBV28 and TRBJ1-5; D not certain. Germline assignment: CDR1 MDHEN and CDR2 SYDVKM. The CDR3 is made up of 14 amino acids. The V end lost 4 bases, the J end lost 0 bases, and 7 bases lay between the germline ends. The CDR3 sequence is CASSSPVSNQPQHF. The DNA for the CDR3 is TGTGCCAGCAGTTCCCCCGTTAGCAATCAGCCCCAGCATTTT.

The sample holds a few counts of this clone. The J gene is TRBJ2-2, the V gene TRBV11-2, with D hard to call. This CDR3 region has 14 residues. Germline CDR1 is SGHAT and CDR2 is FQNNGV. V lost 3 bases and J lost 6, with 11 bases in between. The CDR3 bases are TGTGCCAGCAGCTTTGACGAGTTCGCCGGGGAGCTGTTTTTT. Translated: CASSFDEFAGELFF.

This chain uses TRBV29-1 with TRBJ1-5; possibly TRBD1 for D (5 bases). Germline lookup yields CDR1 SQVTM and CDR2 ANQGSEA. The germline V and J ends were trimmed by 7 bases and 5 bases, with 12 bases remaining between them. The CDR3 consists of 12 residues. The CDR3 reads CSASWGDQPQHF. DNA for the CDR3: TGCAGCGCCTCGTGGGGCGATCAGCCCCAGCATTTT.

The CDR3 reads CASSLTGGETEAFF. The CDR3 DNA is TGTGCCAGCAGCTTAACAGGGGGAGAGACTGAAGCTTTCTTT. The rearrangement links TRBV11-2 to TRBJ1-1; 8 bases are shared with TRBD1. CDR1 and CDR2 from the germline V gene are SGHAT and FQNNGV. V shed 2 bases, J shed 5 bases, and the junction held 4 bases outside the gene matches. The CDR3 has 14 amino acids.

CDR3 bases: TGTGCCTGGAGAGCTTCCTATGAGCAGTTCTTC. Translation gives CAWRASYEQFF. The chain is built from TRBV30 and TRBJ2-1, with D unclear. Between the trimmed V and J ends, which lost 3 bases and 8 bases, there was a span of 8 bases. Germline V lookup: CDR1 GTSNPN, CDR2 SVGIG (reference sequence). CDR3 length: 11 amino acids.

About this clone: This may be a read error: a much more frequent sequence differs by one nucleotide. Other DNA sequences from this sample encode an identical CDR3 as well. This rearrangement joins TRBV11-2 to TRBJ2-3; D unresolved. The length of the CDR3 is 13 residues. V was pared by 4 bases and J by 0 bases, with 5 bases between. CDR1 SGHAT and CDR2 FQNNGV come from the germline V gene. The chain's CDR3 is CASSSPSTDTQYF. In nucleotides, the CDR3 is TGTGCCAGCAGCTCTCCTAGCACAGATACGCAGTATTTT. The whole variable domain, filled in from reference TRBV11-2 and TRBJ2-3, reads EAGVAQSPRYKIIEKRQSVAFWCNPISGHATLYWYQQILGQGPKLLIQFQNNGVVDDSQLPKDRFSAERLKGVDSTLKIQPAKLEDSAVYLCASSSPSTDTQYFGPGTRLTVL.

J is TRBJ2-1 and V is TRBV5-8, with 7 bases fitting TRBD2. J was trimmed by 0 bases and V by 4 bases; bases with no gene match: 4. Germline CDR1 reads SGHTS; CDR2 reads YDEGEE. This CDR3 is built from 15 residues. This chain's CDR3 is CASSRSGNSYNEQFF. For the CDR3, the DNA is TGTGCCAGCAGCCGAAGCGGGAACTCCTACAATGAGCAGTTCTTC. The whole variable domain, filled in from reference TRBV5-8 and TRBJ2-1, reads EAGVTQSPTHLIKTRGQQATLRCSPISGHTSVYWYQQALGLGLQFLLWYDEGEERNRGNFPPRFSGRQFPNYSSELNVNALELEDSALYLCASSRSGNSYNEQFFGPGTRLTVL.

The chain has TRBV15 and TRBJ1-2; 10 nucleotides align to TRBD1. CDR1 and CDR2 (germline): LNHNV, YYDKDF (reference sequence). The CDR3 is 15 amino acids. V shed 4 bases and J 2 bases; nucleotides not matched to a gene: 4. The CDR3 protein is CATSNRDRGNYGYTF. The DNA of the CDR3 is TGTGCCACCAGCAACCGGGACAGGGGCAACTATGGCTACACCTTC.

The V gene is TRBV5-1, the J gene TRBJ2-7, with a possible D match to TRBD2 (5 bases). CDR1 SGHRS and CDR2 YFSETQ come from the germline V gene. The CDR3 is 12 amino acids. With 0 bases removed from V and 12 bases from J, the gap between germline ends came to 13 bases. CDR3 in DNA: TGCGCCAGCAGCTTGGACGGGGTTATCCGGTACTTC. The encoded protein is CASSLDGVIRYF.

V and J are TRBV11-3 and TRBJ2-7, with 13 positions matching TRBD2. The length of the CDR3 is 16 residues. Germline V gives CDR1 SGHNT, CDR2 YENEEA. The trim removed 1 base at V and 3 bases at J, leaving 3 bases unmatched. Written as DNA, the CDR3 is TGTGCCAGCAGCTTAGCCGGGACTAGCGGGATCTACGAGCAGTACTTC. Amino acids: CASSLAGTSGIYEQYF.

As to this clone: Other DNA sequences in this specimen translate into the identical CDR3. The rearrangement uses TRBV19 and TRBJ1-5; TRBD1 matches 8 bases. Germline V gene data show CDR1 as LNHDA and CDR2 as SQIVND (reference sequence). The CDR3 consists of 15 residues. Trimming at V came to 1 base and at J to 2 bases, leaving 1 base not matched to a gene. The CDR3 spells CASSIGGQGNQPQHF. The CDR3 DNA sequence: TGTGCCAGTAGTATAGGGGGACAGGGCAATCAGCCCCAGCATTTT.

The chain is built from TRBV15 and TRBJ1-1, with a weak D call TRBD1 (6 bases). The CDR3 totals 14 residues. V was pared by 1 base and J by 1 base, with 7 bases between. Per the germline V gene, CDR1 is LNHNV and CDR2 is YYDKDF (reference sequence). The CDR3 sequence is CATSRATGNTEAFF. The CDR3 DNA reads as TGTGCCACCAGCAGAGCGACAGGGAACACTGAAGCTTTCTTT. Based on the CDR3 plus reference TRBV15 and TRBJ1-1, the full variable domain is DAMVIQNPRYQVTQFGKPVTLSCSQTLNHNVMYWYQQKSSQAPKLLFHYYDKDFNNEADTPDNFQSRRPNTSFCFLDIRSPGLGDTAMYLCATSRATGNTEAFFGQGTRLTVV.

The CDR3 is CASSILSGVRETQYF. As DNA, the CDR3 is TGTGCCAGTAGTATCCTTTCGGGGGTAAGAGAGACCCAGTACTTC. V and J are TRBV19 and TRBJ2-5; D possibly corresponds to TRBD2 (6 bases). CDR1 and CDR2 (germline): LNHDA, SQIVND (reference sequence). The ends were cut back, 3 bases at V and 4 bases at J, with 15 bases in the middle. This CDR3 is 15 amino acids long.

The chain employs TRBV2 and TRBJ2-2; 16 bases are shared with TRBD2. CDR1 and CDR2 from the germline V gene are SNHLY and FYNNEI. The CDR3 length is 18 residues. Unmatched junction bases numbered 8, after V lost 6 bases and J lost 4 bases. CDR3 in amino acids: CASSLGGLAGGSTGELFF. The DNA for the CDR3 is TGTGCCAGCAGCCTGGGGGGACTAGCGGGAGGGAGCACCGGGGAGCTGTTTTTT.

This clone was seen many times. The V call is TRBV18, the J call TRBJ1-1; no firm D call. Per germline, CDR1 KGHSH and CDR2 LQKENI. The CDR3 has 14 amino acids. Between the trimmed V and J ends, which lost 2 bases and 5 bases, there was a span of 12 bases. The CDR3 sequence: CASSPVGVGTEAFF. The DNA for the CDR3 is TGTGCCAGCTCACCAGTAGGCGTCGGGACTGAAGCTTTCTTT.

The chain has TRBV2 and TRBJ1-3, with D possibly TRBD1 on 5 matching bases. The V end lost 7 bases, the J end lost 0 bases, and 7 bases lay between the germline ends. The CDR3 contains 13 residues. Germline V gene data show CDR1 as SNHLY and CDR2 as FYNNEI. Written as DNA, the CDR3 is TGTGCCAGCACGGGGGACTCTGGAAACACCATATATTTT. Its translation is CASTGDSGNTIYF.